This T cell receptor beta chain is drawn from a study of OX40 agonist ivuxolimab in advanced cancers. The wider study: Males comprised 82.7% of the group, whose mean age was about 60 years (range roughly 20 to 90). Study findings and constraints: The work left the antigen specificity of expanded peripheral T cells undetermined. Relatively little clonal expansion, among the lowest observed, appeared in partial responders at 0.1-3.0 mg/kg. CD4+ T cells averaged fewer expanded clones than CD8+ T cells.

Profiled with immunoSEQ multiplex PCR; TCRdb holds only in-frame clones, not every one. This sample carries just over 50,000 clones, around 77% of them seen once, and the ten largest clones take 2% to 2.5%. Germline CDR1 reads SGHVS; CDR2 reads FNYEAQ. Trimming took 1 base from V and 4 from J; bases not matched to a gene: 11. CDR3 length: 17 residues. About this clone itself: The target antigen is unknown.

The material was CD4+ or CD8+ T cells sorted from blood, obtained in a trial of the OX40 agonist ivuxolimab. This chain joins TRBV7-6 and TRBJ2-7; 9 nucleotides match TRBD1. The sequence derives from an adult with an advanced solid tumor such as melanoma, head and neck, liver or kidney cancer. Written as DNA, the CDR3 is TGTGCCAGCAGCTTAGGGGGGACAGGGTTCATACCGTACGAGCAGTACTTC. Protein: CASSLGGTGFIPYEQYF.